This TCR beta chain was recovered during a study of tumor-infiltrating lymphocytes in primary liver carcinoma. Co-extracting RNA and DNA was done with about 17-31 mg of unsorted bulk tissue as input. Subjects presented with primary liver carcinoma managed by surgical resection. The V gene lost 7 bases and the J gene lost 5 bases, with 10 bases spanning the gap. This CDR3 comprises 12 residues. Germline loops: CDR1 SNHLY, CDR2 FYNNEI. There are a few counts of this clonotype. From roughly 0.55 ug of total RNA, TCR beta-specific cDNA was reverse-transcribed using a constant-region primer. Libraries covering TCR beta were generated through three nested multiplex PCR rounds (using a slightly modified ARM-PCR). Rounds one and two of PCR, each of 10 cycles, were primed with TRBV1-TRBV30 forward primers and a C-beta reverse primer. MiXCR, applied by TCRdb to the multiplex PCR reads, yields one record per CDR3 protein. Altogether around 56,000 distinct CDR3 sequences are present, less than 85% being singletons, with the ten largest covering around 50%.

The V call is TRBV2, the J call TRBJ2-3; D not resolved. The sample consisted of liver tumor tissue from sampling region 2. The subset: tumor region T2, inferior pole. The sequence derives from a man between 40 and 49 years old with primary liver carcinoma and hepatitis B virus infection. The CDR3 nucleotides read TGTGCCAGCAAGGTGGATCAAGATACGCAGTATTTT. Its protein product is CASKVDQDTQYF.